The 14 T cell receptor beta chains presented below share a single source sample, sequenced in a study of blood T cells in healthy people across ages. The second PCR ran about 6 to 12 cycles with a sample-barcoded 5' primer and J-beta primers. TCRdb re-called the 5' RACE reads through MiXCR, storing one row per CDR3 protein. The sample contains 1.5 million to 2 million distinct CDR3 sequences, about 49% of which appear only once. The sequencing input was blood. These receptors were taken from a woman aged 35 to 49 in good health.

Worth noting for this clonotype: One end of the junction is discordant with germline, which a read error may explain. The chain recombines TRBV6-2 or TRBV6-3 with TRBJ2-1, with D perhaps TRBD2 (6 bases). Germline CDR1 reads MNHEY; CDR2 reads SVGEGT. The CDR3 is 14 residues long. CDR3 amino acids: CTSSYAAGLDEQFF. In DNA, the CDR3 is TGTACCAGCAGCTACGCGGCGGGGCTCGATGAGCAGTTCTTC.

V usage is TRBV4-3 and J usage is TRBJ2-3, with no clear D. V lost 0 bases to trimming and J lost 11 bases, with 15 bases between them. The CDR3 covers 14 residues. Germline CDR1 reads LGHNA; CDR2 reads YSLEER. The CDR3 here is CASSQDGLSDRQYF. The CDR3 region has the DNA TGCGCCAGCAGCCAAGATGGATTGTCGGACCGGCAGTATTTT.

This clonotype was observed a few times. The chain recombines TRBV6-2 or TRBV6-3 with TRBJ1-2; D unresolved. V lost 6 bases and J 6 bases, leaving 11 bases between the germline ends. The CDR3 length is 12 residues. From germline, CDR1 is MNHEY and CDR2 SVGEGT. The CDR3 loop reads CASRYLPNGYTF. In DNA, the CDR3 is TGTGCCAGCAGATATCTGCCCAATGGCTACACCTTC.

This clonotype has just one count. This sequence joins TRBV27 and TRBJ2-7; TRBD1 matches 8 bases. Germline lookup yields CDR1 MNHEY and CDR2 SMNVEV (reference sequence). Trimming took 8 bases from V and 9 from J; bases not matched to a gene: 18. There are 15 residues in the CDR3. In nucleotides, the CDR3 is TGTGCCAGCTCACAGGGGGGCGGGGTCTACAATGGGCAGTACTTC. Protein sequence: CASSQGGGVYNGQYF.

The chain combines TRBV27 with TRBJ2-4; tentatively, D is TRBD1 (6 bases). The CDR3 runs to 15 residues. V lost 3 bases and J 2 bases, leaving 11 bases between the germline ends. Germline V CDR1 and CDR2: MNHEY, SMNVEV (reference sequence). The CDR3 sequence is CASSLAQGPKNIQYF. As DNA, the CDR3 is TGTGCCAGCAGTTTGGCACAGGGTCCCAAAAACATTCAGTACTTC.

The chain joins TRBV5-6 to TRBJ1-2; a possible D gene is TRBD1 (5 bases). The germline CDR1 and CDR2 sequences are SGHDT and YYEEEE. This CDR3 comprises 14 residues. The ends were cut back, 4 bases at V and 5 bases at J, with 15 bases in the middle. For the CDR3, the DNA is TGTGCCAGCAGCGCTGCAGGGATCGGATATGGCTACACCTTC. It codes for CASSAAGIGYGYTF. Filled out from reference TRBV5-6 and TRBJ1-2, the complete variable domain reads DAGVTQSPTHLIKTRGQQVTLRCSPKSGHDTVSWYQQALGQGPQFIFQYYEEEERQRGNFPDRFSGHQFPNYSSELNVNALLLGDSALYLCASSAAGIGYGYTFGSGTRLTVV.

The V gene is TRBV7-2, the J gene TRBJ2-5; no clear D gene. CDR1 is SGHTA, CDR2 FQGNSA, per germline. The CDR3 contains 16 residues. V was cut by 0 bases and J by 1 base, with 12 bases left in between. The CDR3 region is CASSLAGRSVQETQYF. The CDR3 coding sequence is TGTGCCAGCAGCTTAGCAGGGCGGAGCGTCCAAGAGACCCAGTACTTC.

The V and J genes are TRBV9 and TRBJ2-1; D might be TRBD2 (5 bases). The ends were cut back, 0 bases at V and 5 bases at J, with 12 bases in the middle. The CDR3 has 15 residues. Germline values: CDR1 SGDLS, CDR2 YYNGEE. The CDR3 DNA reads TGTGCCAGCAGCGTAGGGGTAGCGACTCACAATGAGCAGTTCTTC. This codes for CASSVGVATHNEQFF. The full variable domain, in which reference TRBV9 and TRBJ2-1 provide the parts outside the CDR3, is DSGVTQTPKHLITATGQRVTLRCSPRSGDLSVYWYQQSLDQGLQFLIQYYNGEERAKGNILERFSAQQFPDLHSELNLSSLELGDSALYFCASSVGVATHNEQFFGPGTRLTVL.

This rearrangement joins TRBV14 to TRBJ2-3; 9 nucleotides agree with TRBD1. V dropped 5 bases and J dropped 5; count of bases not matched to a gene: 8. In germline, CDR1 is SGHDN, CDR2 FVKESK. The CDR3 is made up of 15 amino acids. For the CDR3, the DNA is TGTGCCAGCAGCACCCACAGGGGGCTGGAAGATACGCAGTATTTT. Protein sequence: CASSTHRGLEDTQYF.

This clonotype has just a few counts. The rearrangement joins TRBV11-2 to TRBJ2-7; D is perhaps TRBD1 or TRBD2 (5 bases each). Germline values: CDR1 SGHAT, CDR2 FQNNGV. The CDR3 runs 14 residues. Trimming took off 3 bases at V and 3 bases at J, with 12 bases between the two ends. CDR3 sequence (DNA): TGTGCCAGCAGCTTTGGGGGTAGGGTCTACGAGCAGTACTTC. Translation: CASSFGGRVYEQYF.

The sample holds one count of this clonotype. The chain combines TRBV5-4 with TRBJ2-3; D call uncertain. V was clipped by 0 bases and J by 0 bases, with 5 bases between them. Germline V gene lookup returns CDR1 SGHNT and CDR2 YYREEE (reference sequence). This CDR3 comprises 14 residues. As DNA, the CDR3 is TGTGCCAGCAGCTTGGACGAAAGCACAGATACGCAGTATTTT. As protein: CASSLDESTDTQYF.

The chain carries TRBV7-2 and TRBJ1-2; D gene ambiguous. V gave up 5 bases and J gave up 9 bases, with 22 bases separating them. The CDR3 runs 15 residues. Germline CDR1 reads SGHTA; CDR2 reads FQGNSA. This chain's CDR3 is CASSAPGRGLGSYTF. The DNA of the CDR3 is TGTGCCAGCAGCGCGCCGGGCCGAGGCCTCGGGAGCTACACCTTC.

The CDR3 region is CASSLSGPLVSSPLHF. In DNA, the CDR3 is TGTGCCAGCAGTTTATCGGGACCCTTAGTTAGTTCACCCCTCCACTTT. J is TRBJ1-6 and V is TRBV6-5, with a possible D match to TRBD1 (5 bases). CDR1 MNHEY and CDR2 SVGAGI come from the germline V gene. This CDR3 region has 16 residues. The V end lost 4 bases, the J end lost 9 bases, and 19 bases lay between the germline ends.

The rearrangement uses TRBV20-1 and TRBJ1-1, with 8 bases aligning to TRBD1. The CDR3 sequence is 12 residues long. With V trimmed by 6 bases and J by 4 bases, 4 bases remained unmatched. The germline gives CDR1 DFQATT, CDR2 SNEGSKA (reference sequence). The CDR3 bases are TGCAGTGCACAGGACAGGGTCACTGAAGCTTTCTTT. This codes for CSAQDRVTEAFF.